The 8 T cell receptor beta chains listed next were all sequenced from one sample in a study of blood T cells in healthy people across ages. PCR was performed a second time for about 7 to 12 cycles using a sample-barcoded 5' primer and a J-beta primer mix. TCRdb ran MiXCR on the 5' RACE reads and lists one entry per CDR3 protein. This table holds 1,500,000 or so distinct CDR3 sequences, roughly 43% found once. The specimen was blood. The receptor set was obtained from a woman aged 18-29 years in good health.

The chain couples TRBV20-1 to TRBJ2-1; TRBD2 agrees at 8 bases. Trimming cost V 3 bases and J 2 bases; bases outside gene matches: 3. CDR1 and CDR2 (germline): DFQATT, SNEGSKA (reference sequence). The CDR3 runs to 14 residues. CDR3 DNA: TGCAGTGCTAGGGGTAGCGGGACCTACAATGAGCAGTTCTTC. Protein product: CSARGSGTYNEQFF.

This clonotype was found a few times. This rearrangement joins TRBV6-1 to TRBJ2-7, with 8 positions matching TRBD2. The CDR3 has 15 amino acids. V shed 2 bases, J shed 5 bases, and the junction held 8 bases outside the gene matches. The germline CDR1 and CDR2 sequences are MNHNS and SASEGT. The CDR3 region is CASSEPTGGYDEQYF. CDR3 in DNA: TGTGCCAGCAGTGAACCAACGGGAGGGTACGACGAGCAGTACTTC.

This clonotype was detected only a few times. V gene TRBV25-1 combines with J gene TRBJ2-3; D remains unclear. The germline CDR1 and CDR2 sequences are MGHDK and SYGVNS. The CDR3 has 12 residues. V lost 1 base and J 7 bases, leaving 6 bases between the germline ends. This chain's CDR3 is CASSESWYTQYF. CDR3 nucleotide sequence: TGTGCCAGCAGTGAATCGTGGTATACGCAGTATTTT.

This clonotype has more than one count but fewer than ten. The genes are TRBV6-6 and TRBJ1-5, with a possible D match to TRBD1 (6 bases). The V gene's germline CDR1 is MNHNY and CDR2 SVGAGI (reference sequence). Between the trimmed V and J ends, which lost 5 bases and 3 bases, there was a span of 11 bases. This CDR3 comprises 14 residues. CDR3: CASSARGDNQPQHF. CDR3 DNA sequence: TGTGCCAGCAGTGCAAGGGGGGACAATCAGCCCCAGCATTTT.

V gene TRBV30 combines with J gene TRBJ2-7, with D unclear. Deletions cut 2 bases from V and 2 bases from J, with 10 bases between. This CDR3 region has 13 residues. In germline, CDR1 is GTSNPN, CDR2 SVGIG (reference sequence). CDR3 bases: TGTGCCTGGAGTACTGGGATAACCTACGAGCAGTACTTC. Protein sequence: CAWSTGITYEQYF.

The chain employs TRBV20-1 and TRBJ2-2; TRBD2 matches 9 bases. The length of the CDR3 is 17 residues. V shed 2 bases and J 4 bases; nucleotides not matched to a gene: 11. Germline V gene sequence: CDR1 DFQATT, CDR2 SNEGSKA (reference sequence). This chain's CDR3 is CSARRKKGLALTGELFF. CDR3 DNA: TGCAGTGCTAGACGTAAAAAGGGACTAGCTCTCACCGGGGAGCTGTTTTTT.

Here the CDR3 DNA reads TGTGCCAGCAGCTTTTGGTATCACCGACGGAGGGCTAGCGGGGGGGTTATCTACGAGCAGTACTTC. Its protein is CASSFWYHRRRASGGVIYEQYF. The rearrangement links TRBV11-2 to TRBJ2-7, with TRBD2 identical over 12 bases. Germline V gene sequence: CDR1 SGHAT, CDR2 FQNNGV. Germline trimming cut 3 bases from V and 3 bases from J; bases unmatched to any gene: 24. This CDR3 is built from 22 residues.

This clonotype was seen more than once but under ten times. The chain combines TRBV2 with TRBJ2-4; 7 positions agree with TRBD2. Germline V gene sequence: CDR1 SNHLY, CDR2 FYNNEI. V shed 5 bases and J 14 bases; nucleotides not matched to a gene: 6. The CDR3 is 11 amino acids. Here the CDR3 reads CASSWGGVEYF. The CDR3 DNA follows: TGTGCCAGCAGTTGGGGAGGGGTGGAGTACTTC.